There are a few counts of the clone carrying this TCR beta chain. Antigen specificity is unknown. TCRB transcripts that were expressed got sequenced, as all of the isolated RNA had been reverse transcribed. Some clones are missing from TCRdb's copy, which holds only in-frame ones; the method was immunoSEQ multiplex PCR. The table has 300,000 to 350,000 clones, roughly 8% seen once. These data originate in a study of beta chain features in type 1 diabetes. Broader study findings: When VDJ junctions were examined, type 1 diabetes patients showed fewer insertions and more deletions.

Germline-derived CDR1 and CDR2 are MNHNY and SVGAGI (reference sequence). CDR3 length: 16 amino acids. Trimming removed 2 bases from V and 3 bases from J, with 14 bases in between. The rearrangement joins TRBV6-6 to TRBJ2-1, with D possibly being TRBD2 (5 bases). The sample comprised central memory CD4+ T cells from blood. This clonotype was sampled from a woman between 18 and 30 years old in good health. The CDR3 sequence: CASSYRASFGYNEQFF. The CDR3 nucleotides read TGTGCCAGCAGTTACCGGGCTAGCTTCGGCTACAATGAGCAGTTCTTC.